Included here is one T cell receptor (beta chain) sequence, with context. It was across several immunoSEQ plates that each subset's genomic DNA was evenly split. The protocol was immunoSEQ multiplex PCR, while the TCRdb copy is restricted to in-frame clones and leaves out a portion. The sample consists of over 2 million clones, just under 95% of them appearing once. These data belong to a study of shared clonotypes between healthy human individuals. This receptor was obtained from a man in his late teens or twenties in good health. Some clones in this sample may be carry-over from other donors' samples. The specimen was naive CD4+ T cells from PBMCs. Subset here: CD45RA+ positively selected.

CDR3 region: CASSLKGLNPYGYTF. The CDR3 DNA is TGTGCCAGCAGCTTAAAGGGGCTCAATCCTTATGGCTACACCTTC. The chain couples TRBV7-9 to TRBJ1-2, with a weak D call TRBD1 (5 bases). The CDR3 contains 15 residues. Germline V gives CDR1 SEHNR, CDR2 FQNEAQ (reference sequence). V dropped 2 bases and J dropped 5 bases, with 15 bases sitting between them.